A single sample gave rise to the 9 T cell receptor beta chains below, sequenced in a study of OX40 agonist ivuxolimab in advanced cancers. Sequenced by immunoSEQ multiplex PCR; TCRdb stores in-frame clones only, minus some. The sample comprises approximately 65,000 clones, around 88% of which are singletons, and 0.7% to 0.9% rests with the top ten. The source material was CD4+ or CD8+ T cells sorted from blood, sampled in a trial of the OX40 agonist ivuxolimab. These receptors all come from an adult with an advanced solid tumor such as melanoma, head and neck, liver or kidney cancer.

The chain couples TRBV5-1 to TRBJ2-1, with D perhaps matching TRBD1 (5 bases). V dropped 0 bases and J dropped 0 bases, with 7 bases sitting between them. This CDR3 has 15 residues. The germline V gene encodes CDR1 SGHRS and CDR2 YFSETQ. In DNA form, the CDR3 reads TGCGCCAGCAGCTTGGGACAGAGCTCCTACAATGAGCAGTTCTTC. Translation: CASSLGQSSYNEQFF.

DNA for the CDR3: TGTGCCAGCAACCAGGGTTTAACTAATGAAAAACTGTTTTTT. Translated: CASNQGLTNEKLFF. This chain connects TRBV5-6 to TRBJ1-4; a weak D match, TRBD1 (5 bases). The CDR3 contains 14 residues. CDR1 and CDR2 from the germline V gene are SGHDT and YYEEEE. V was shortened by 6 bases and J by 1 base, with 10 bases between the two germline ends.

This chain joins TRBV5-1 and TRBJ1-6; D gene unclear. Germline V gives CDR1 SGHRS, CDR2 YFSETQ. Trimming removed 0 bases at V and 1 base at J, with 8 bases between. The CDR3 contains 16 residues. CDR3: CASSLATGSYNSPLHF. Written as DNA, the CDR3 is TGCGCCAGCAGCTTGGCCACGGGGTCCTATAATTCACCCCTCCACTTT.

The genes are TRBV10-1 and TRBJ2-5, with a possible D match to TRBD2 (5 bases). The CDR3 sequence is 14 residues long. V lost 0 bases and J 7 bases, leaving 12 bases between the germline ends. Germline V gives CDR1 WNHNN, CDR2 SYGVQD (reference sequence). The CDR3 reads CASSESRGSGTQYF. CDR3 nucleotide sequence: TGCGCCAGCAGTGAGTCTCGAGGGTCTGGGACCCAGTACTTC.

The CDR3 protein is CASSAVNTEAFF. CDR3 nucleotide sequence: TGTGCCAGCAGTGCAGTGAACACTGAAGCTTTCTTT. The rearrangement uses TRBV5-4 and TRBJ1-1; D is uncertain. Trimming removed 5 bases from V and 0 bases from J, with 5 bases in between. Germline CDR1 SGHNT, CDR2 YYREEE (reference sequence). The length of the CDR3 is 12 residues. Full variable domain (remainder filled in from reference TRBV5-4 and TRBJ1-1): ETGVTQSPTHLIKTRGQQVTLRCSSQSGHNTVSWYQQALGQGPQFIFQYYREEENGRGNFPPRFSGLQFPNYSSELNVNALELDDSALYLCASSAVNTEAFFGQGTRLTVV.

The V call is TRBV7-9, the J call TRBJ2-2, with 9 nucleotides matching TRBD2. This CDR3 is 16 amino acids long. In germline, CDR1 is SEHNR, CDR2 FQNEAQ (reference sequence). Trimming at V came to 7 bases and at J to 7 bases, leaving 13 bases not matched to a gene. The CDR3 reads CASNEIAGAGGGELFF. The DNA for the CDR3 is TGTGCCAGCAACGAAATAGCGGGGGCAGGTGGCGGGGAGCTGTTTTTT.

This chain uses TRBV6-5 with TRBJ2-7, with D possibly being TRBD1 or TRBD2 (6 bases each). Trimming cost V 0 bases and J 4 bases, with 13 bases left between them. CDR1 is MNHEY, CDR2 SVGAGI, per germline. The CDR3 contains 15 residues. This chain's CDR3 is CASSYSGGRLYEQYF. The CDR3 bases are TGTGCCAGCAGTTACTCGGGGGGCAGGCTTTACGAGCAGTACTTC.

The CDR3 spells CASTTGRRRGPQHF. In nucleotides, the CDR3 is TGTGCCAGCACCACTGGTCGAAGACGGGGGCCCCAGCATTTT. The J gene is TRBJ1-5, the V gene TRBV5-5; D gene ambiguous. Trimming removed 6 bases at V and 9 bases at J, with 19 bases between. Germline CDR1 is SGHKS and CDR2 is YYEKEE (reference sequence). The CDR3 has 14 residues.

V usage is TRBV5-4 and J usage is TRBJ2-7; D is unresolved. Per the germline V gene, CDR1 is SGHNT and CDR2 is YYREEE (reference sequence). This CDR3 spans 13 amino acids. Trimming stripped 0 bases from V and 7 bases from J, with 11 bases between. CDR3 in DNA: TGTGCCAGCAGCTTGGCTGGGGTCGTGGAGCAGTACTTC. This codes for CASSLAGVVEQYF.